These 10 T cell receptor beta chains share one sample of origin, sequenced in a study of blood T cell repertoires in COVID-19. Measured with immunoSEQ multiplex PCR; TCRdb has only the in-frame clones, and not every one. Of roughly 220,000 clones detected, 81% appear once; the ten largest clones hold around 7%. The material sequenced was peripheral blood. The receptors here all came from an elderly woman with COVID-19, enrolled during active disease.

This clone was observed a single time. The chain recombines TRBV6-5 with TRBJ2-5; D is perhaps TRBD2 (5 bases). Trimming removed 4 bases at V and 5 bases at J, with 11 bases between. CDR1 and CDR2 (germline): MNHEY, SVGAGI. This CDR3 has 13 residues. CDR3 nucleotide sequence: TGTGCCAGCAGTTCGGGGAGATATGAGACCCAGTACTTC. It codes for CASSSGRYETQYF.

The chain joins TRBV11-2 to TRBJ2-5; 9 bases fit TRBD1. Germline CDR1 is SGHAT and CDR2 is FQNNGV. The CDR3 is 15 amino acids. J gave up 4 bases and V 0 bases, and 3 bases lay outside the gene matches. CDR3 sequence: CASSLEGQGRETQYF. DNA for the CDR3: TGTGCCAGCAGCTTAGAGGGACAGGGAAGAGAGACCCAGTACTTC.

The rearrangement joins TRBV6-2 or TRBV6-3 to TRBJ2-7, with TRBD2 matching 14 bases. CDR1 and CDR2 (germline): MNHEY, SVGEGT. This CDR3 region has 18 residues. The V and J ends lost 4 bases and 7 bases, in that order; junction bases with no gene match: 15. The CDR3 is CASSWGRGLAGELKEQYF. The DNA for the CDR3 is TGTGCCAGCAGTTGGGGTAGGGGACTAGCGGGAGAGCTGAAGGAGCAGTACTTC.

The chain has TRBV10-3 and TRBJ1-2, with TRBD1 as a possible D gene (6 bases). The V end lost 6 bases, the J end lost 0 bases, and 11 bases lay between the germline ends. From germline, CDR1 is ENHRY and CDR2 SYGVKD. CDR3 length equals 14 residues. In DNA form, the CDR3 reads TGTGCCATCAGCTTGGGACACTCTAACTATGGCTACACCTTC. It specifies CAISLGHSNYGYTF.

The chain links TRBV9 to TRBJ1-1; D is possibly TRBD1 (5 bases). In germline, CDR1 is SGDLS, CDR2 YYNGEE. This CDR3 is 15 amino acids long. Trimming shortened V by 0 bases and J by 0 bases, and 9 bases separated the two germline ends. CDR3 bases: TGTGCCAGCAGCGTAGTCGGGGGGGTGAACACTGAAGCTTTCTTT. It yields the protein CASSVVGGVNTEAFF. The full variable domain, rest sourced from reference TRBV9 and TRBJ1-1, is DSGVTQTPKHLITATGQRVTLRCSPRSGDLSVYWYQQSLDQGLQFLIQYYNGEERAKGNILERFSAQQFPDLHSELNLSSLELGDSALYFCASSVVGGVNTEAFFGQGTRLTVV.

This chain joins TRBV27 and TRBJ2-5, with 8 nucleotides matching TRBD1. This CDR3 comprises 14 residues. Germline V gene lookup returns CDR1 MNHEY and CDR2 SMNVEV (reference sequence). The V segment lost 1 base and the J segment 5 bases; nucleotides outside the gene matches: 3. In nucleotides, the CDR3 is TGTGCCAGCAGTTTATACAGGGGGTGGGAGACCCAGTACTTC. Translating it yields CASSLYRGWETQYF.

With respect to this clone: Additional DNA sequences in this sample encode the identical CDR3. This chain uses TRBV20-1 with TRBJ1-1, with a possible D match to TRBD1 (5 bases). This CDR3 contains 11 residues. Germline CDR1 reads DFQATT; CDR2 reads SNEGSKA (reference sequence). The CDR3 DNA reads TGCAGGGGGCAGGGAGGCACTGAAGCTTTCTTT. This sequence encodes CRGQGGTEAFF.

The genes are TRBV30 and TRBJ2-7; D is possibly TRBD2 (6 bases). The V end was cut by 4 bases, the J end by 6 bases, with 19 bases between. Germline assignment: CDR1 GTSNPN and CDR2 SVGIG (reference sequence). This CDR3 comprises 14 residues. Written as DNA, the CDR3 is TGTGCCTGGAACTTTCGGGGGATTAATTCCGAGCAGTACTTC. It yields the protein CAWNFRGINSEQYF.

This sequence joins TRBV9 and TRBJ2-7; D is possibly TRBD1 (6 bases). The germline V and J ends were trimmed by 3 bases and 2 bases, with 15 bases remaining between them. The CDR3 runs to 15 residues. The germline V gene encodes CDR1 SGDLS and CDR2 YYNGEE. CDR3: CASSATGLPAYEQYF. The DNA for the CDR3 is TGTGCCAGCAGCGCCACAGGGCTTCCCGCCTACGAGCAGTACTTC.

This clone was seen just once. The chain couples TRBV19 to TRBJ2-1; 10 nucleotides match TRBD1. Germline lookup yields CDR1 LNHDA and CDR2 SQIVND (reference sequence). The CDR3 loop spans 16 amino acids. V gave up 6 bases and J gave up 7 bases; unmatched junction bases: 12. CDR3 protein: CASRHRQGASGNEQFF. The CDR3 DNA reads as TGTGCCAGTAGACATAGACAGGGGGCGAGTGGGAATGAGCAGTTCTTC.